This note documents a single TCR beta chain sequence. This clonotype was seen many times. Its antigen specificity is not known. No much larger clone exists at a distance of one base, and base qualities are not known. This entry belongs to a study of post-analysis software for immune sequencing data (dated by TCRdb to 2013 to 2016). Concerning the study at large: Recorded disease courses included relapsing-remitting, secondary progressive and progressive-relapsing multiple sclerosis, with some patients lacking subtype annotation. The patient repertoires were compared against 10 to 12 previously published healthy control repertoires obtained from donors aged about 6 to 26 years. A subset of samples was prepared in parallel using single-end sample barcoding, then pooled and co-amplified after Illumina adapter ligation. Here is what the overall study found, with its caveats: Significantly higher frequencies in patients than in controls were found for five or six TRBV segments, including TRBV5-6, TRBV5-1 and TRBV20-1. Compared with controls, multiple sclerosis patients had significantly lower normalized Chao1 diversity, a finding suggesting substantial peripheral T-cell clonal expansion. The multiple sclerosis patient group was slightly younger than the control group. When samples were clustered directly using the F measure, samples prepared in the same batch co-clustered strongly, which prompted a batch-effect correction.

To demonstrate the VDJtools post-analysis software, the study profiled TCR beta repertoires from the peripheral blood of some 13 young patients with multiple sclerosis. The multiple sclerosis patients were children and adolescents ranging in age from about 6 to 17 years. The library was built by means of PCR. These reads were obtained on an Illumina HiSeq 2500. Unique molecular identifiers were incorporated into TCR beta cDNA libraries to reduce PCR and sequencing biases. Roughly 500,000 cDNA molecules were obtained for every 1 to 10 million input T cells, so each molecule roughly corresponded to one T cell. Patient libraries were prepared and sequenced with the same protocol used for the earlier healthy control dataset. Within a given batch, samples were prepared together, multiplexed and sequenced on the same HiSeq lane. The authors processed their data as follows. Raw barcoded reads were processed with MIGEC, discarding single-read molecular identifier groups before consensus assembly and CDR3 extraction. Clonotype tables were post-analysed with VDJtools, and diversity was normalized by down-sampling all datasets to the smallest sample size. In repertoire overlap clustering, CDR3 amino acid sequences, but not nucleotide sequences, were matched to correct batch-related cross-sample contamination. The raw public reads went through TCRdb reprocessing: fastp at Q25, MiXCR clone calling, in-frame beta chains kept. Rows are combined by CDR3 protein, so each entry shows the most common genes and DNA. The V and J calls and clone size come from TCRdb's table, not from the authors' own analysis. The sample has 150,000 to 200,000 distinct CDR3 sequences on record, approximately 30% of them singletons. The top ten clones comprise 1.5% of the sample.

V is reduced by 4 bases and J by 2 bases, leaving a spacing of 9 bases between them. Reading from cysteine to phenylalanine, the CDR3 counts 13 amino acids. The DNA shown is the 39-base CDR3, in frame from base 1. The CDR1 and CDR2 encoded by the germline V gene are MNHEY and SVGEGT. Sample: blood. This receptor was obtained from a girl aged 5-17 years with multiple sclerosis. The V and J genes are TRBV6-2 or TRBV6-3 and TRBJ2-7, and TRBD2 may be the D gene, going by 6 matching bases. The DNA reads as follows: TGTGCCAGCAGTTTGTCTAGCGCCTACGAGCAGTACTTC. It codes for CASSLSSAYEQYF.